The clone carrying this T cell receptor (beta chain) was detected only a few times. Its antigen is unknown. Germline-derived CDR1 and CDR2 are MGHRA and YSYEKL. The CDR3 runs 15 residues. V shed 0 bases and J shed 1 base, with 9 bases lying between them. The data stem from a study of T-cell reconstitution after alpha-beta-depleted transplantation in children. Findings of the study overall: Two months or so post-transplant, alpha-beta T cells reportedly derived from several hundred expanded graft clones. A year had passed since transplant, and T-cell counts and diversity by then came mostly from newly produced T cells. The origin of high day-60 TCRbeta diversity in some patients lay in surviving recipient T cells and thymic progenitors.

Preparation of the TCRbeta library used unique molecular identifiers. TCRdb reprocessed the PCR reads with MiXCR, giving one entry per CDR3 protein. The table lists 300,000 to 400,000 distinct CDR3 sequences, 23% of them singletons. The chain is built from TRBV4-1 and TRBJ2-5, with no clear D. This sequence was found in a male patient younger than 18 who had a stem cell transplant for acute lymphoblastic leukemia, so the T cells may come from the graft donor. The source material was PBMCs, mostly from graft donor cells, sampled 180 days after TCRalphabeta/CD19-depleted stem cell transplant. DNA of the CDR3: TGCGCCAGCAGCCAAGATCGAGTTGTCCAAGAGACCCAGTACTTC. It specifies CASSQDRVVQETQYF.